This TCR beta chain originates from a study of early T cells in non-severe SARS-CoV-2 infection. Study-wide findings and caveats: Anti-spike CD8 responses were favored by VDJdb matching, which missed private and CD4 specificities.

This clonotype has only a few counts. What it recognizes is unknown. Germline V CDR1 and CDR2: SGHTA, FQGTGA. The V end lost 1 base, the J end lost 2 bases, and 10 bases lay between the germline ends. This CDR3 is 15 amino acids long. cDNA molecules, individually, were tagged with unique molecular identifiers. MiXCR, applied by TCRdb to the 5' RACE reads, yields one record per CDR3 protein. The sample yields over 75,000 distinct CDR3 sequences, about 13% seen once. The source is an adult who was a healthcare worker with PCR-confirmed SARS-CoV-2 infection or an uninfected control (not recorded which). Sequences were obtained from whole blood. This sequence joins TRBV7-3 and TRBJ2-3; D perhaps matches TRBD2 (6 bases). CDR3 loop: CASSLMGLTTDTQYF. CDR3 DNA sequence: TGTGCCAGCAGCTTAATGGGACTGACCACAGATACGCAGTATTTT.